The source of this T cell receptor (beta chain) is a study of neurological immune-mediated disorders. The CDR3 spans 12 residues. The V gene's germline CDR1 is MNHNS and CDR2 SASEGT. V was clipped by 4 bases and J by 6 bases, with 7 bases between them. TCRdb reprocessed the 5' RACE reads with MiXCR, giving one entry per CDR3 protein. The sample records roughly 36,000 distinct CDR3 sequences, approximately 7.2% being singletons. This clonotype appeared many times. The sorted libraries drew on 910,000 or so T cells that were CD4+ or CD8+. V usage is TRBV6-1 and J usage is TRBJ1-5; D is undetermined. The sequencing input was CD4+ T cells from blood. This clonotype was sampled from a man aged 45-65 years in good health. Written as DNA, the CDR3 is TGTGCCAGCAGTGCCATGGGTCAGCCCCAGCATTTT. Protein: CASSAMGQPQHF.